Below, 32 T cell receptor beta chains from the same sample are listed, as sequenced in a study of T cell responses to AZD1222 COVID-19 vaccine. Sequencing used immunoSEQ multiplex PCR; TCRdb keeps in-frame clones, though not all of them. The table has some 130,000 clones, approximately 90% seen once. Sequenced here: peripheral blood, sampled on day 0 of AZD1222 vaccination. Receptors originate from an adult in good health.

This clone appeared a single time. The chain links TRBV7-2 to TRBJ2-7, with 7 bases aligning to TRBD2. Unmatched junction bases numbered 7, after V lost 1 base and J lost 4 bases. The CDR3 runs 15 residues. The germline gives CDR1 SGHTA, CDR2 FQGNSA. CDR3 in amino acids: CASSLEAGVYYEQYF. The CDR3 coding sequence is TGTGCCAGCAGCTTAGAGGCGGGAGTCTATTACGAGCAGTACTTC.

The CDR3 sequence: CASRRSGGEAFF. DNA of the CDR3: TGCGCCAGCAGGAGGAGCGGCGGCGAAGCTTTCTTT. J is TRBJ1-1 and V is TRBV5-1; no definite D call. CDR3 size: 12 residues. With 5 bases removed from V and 8 bases from J, the gap between germline ends came to 13 bases. Germline V gene sequence: CDR1 SGHRS, CDR2 YFSETQ.

This chain links TRBV30 with TRBJ2-3, with TRBD1 matching over 7 bases. The CDR3 spans 14 residues. CDR1 and CDR2 from the germline V gene are GTSNPN and SVGIG (reference sequence). The V and J ends lost 5 bases and 1 base, in that order; junction bases with no gene match: 6. CDR3 protein: CAWEQGWGTDTQYF. The CDR3 DNA sequence: TGTGCCTGGGAACAGGGGTGGGGCACAGATACGCAGTATTTT.

In DNA, the CDR3 is TGTGCCAGCAGCTTAGCGCGACAGGGGGCTGGGAACACTGAAGCTTTCTTT. Its translation is CASSLARQGAGNTEAFF. This chain uses TRBV7-9 with TRBJ1-1; 10 bases are shared with TRBD1. CDR1 is SEHNR, CDR2 FQNEAQ, per germline (reference sequence). This CDR3 is built from 17 residues. Trimming cost V 0 bases and J 1 base; bases outside gene matches: 5.

The chain couples TRBV5-4 to TRBJ2-7; D not certain. V dropped 0 bases and J dropped 7 bases, with 8 bases sitting between them. The CDR3 runs 12 residues. The germline gives CDR1 SGHNT, CDR2 YYREEE (reference sequence). CDR3 protein: CASSLVGREQYF. The CDR3, as DNA: TGTGCCAGCAGCTTGGTAGGCCGGGAGCAGTACTTC. Variable domain in full (rest from reference TRBV5-4 and TRBJ2-7): ETGVTQSPTHLIKTRGQQVTLRCSSQSGHNTVSWYQQALGQGPQFIFQYYREEENGRGNFPPRFSGLQFPNYSSELNVNALELDDSALYLCASSLVGREQYFGPGTRLTVT.

V gene TRBV11-2 combines with J gene TRBJ1-1; D perhaps matches TRBD1 (5 bases). Trimming removed 5 bases at V and 11 bases at J, with 27 bases between. The CDR3 is made up of 16 amino acids. The germline gives CDR1 SGHAT, CDR2 FQNNGV. The CDR3 DNA reads as TGTGCCAGCAGCCTAGGCTCGGGACGGAACATCGGTTTGGCTTTCTTT. Its translation is CASSLGSGRNIGLAFF.

CDR3 amino acids: CASSLENPHRQGRVDQPQHF. CDR3 nucleotide sequence: TGTGCCAGCAGCTTAGAAAACCCCCACCGACAGGGGAGGGTGGATCAGCCCCAGCATTTT. The chain has TRBV11-2 and TRBJ1-5, with 8 bases aligning to TRBD1. This CDR3 region has 20 residues. CDR1 is SGHAT, CDR2 FQNNGV, per germline. J lost 5 bases, V lost 0 bases, and 18 bases had no gene match.

J is TRBJ2-5 and V is TRBV18; no firm D call. Germline values: CDR1 KGHSH, CDR2 LQKENI. Trimming cost V 2 bases and J 0 bases, with 4 bases left between them. The CDR3 consists of 13 residues. The CDR3 DNA reads as TGTGCCAGCTCACCAGGGTACCAAGAGACCCAGTACTTC. Protein sequence: CASSPGYQETQYF.

V is TRBV7-2 and J is TRBJ1-1, with unresolved D. The CDR3 runs 14 residues. V dropped 4 bases and J dropped 9 bases, with 18 bases sitting between them. CDR1 is SGHTA and CDR2 is FQGNSA in the germline V gene. The CDR3 DNA is TGTGCCAGCAGCTCTGCCCGGACCCCTGAGAAAGCTTTCTTT. Translated, it gives CASSSARTPEKAFF.

Only a few counts were recorded for this clone. The chain uses TRBV4-1 and TRBJ2-7, with TRBD1 identical over 7 bases. Trimming took 4 bases from V and 2 from J; bases not matched to a gene: 14. CDR1 and CDR2 (germline): MGHRA, YSYEKL. The CDR3 has 17 residues. The CDR3 region is CASSLNPRGQNTYEQYF. The CDR3 bases are TGCGCCAGCAGCCTCAACCCCCGGGGACAGAACACCTACGAGCAGTACTTC.

The table lists this clone with a count of one. The chain uses TRBV11-2 and TRBJ2-7; TRBD1 agrees at 8 bases. The CDR3 runs to 16 residues. The germline V gene has CDR1 SGHAT and CDR2 FQNNGV. V gave up 5 bases and J gave up 4 bases; unmatched junction bases: 13. The CDR3 sequence is CASSDWTGQVGYEQYF. The DNA for the CDR3 is TGTGCCAGCAGCGACTGGACGGGACAGGTAGGATACGAGCAGTACTTC.

The chain combines TRBV3-1 (or the pseudogene TRBV3-2) with TRBJ2-7, with a weak D call TRBD1 (6 bases). V was trimmed by 5 bases and J by 3 bases, leaving 17 bases between them. Per the germline V gene, CDR1 is LGHDT and CDR2 is YNNKEL (reference sequence). This CDR3 comprises 15 residues. CDR3 in amino acids: CASSAGDSPLYEQYF. As DNA, the CDR3 is TGTGCCAGCAGCGCAGGGGATTCCCCCCTCTACGAGCAGTACTTC.

This clone has a single count. J is TRBJ1-5 and V is TRBV18; 8 bases align to TRBD1. Germline assignment: CDR1 KGHSH and CDR2 LQKENI. After removal of 5 bases from V and 7 bases from J, the junction contained 7 bases not matched to a gene. This CDR3 region has 14 residues. CDR3 nucleotide sequence: TGTGCCAGCTCAGCAGGGGGCACCTACCAGCCCCAGCATTTT. Translation gives CASSAGGTYQPQHF.

The rearrangement links TRBV2 to TRBJ2-7; 10 nucleotides agree with TRBD2. Germline V gives CDR1 SNHLY, CDR2 FYNNEI. The CDR3 has 16 residues. With 4 bases clipped from V and 6 bases from J, the junction kept 12 bases outside the gene matches. The CDR3 sequence: CASSVYGTSALGEQYF. The CDR3 DNA reads TGTGCCAGCAGTGTTTATGGGACTAGCGCCCTGGGCGAGCAGTACTTC. The full variable domain, its missing parts supplied by reference TRBV2 and TRBJ2-7, is EPEVTQTPSHQVTQMGQEVILRCVPISNHLYFYWYRQILGQKVEFLVSFYNNEISEKSEIFDDQFSVERPDGSNFTLKIRSTKLEDSAMYFCASSVYGTSALGEQYFGPGTRLTVT.

The DNA of the CDR3 is TGTGCCAGCAGCCGGAAAGAAAAACTGTTTTTT. It translates to CASSRKEKLFF. J is TRBJ1-4 and V is TRBV3-1 (or the pseudogene TRBV3-2), with D uncertain. The germline V gene encodes CDR1 LGHDT and CDR2 YNNKEL (reference sequence). CDR3 size: 11 residues. V was pared by 4 bases and J by 8 bases, with 5 bases between.

This chain links TRBV24-1 with TRBJ2-1, with TRBD1 matching 9 bases. CDR3 length: 16 amino acids. Unmatched junction bases numbered 9, after V lost 3 bases and J lost 7 bases. Germline lookup yields CDR1 KGHDR and CDR2 SFDVKD. The CDR3 DNA reads as TGTGCCACCAGTGATCCCTCCGGACAGGGGAGGAATGAGCAGTTCTTC. This sequence encodes CATSDPSGQGRNEQFF.

This chain connects TRBV19 to TRBJ2-7, with 9 bases identical to TRBD2. Germline V gene data show CDR1 as LNHDA and CDR2 as SQIVND (reference sequence). Germline trimming cut 8 bases from V and 3 bases from J; bases unmatched to any gene: 2. The CDR3 runs 12 residues. DNA of the CDR3: TGTGCCAGTGGACTAGCGAACTACGAGCAGTACTTC. It translates to CASGLANYEQYF. Supplemented by reference TRBV19 and TRBJ2-7, the full variable domain reads DGGITQSPKYLFRKEGQNVTLSCEQNLNHDAMYWYRQDPGQGLRLIYYSQIVNDFQKGDIAEGYSVSREKKESFPLTVTSAQKNPTAFYLCASGLANYEQYFGPGTRLTVT.

The chain employs TRBV4-1 and TRBJ1-5, with D possibly matching TRBD1 (5 bases). This CDR3 spans 18 amino acids. CDR1 and CDR2 from the germline V gene are MGHRA and YSYEKL. Deletions cut 1 base from V and 2 bases from J, with 18 bases between. The CDR3 bases are TGCGCCAGCAGCCAAGTTCCCTTACAGGCTGGGGGCAATCAGCCCCAGCATTTT. This translates into CASSQVPLQAGGNQPQHF.

This rearrangement joins TRBV7-3 to TRBJ1-2; D is unresolved. The V end lost 2 bases, the J end lost 4 bases, and 8 bases lay between the germline ends. The CDR3 runs 13 residues. Germline V gene data show CDR1 as SGHTA and CDR2 as FQGTGA. For the CDR3, the DNA is TGTGCCAGCAGCTTAGGGCGGGGCTATGGCTACACCTTC. This sequence encodes CASSLGRGYGYTF.

This chain connects TRBV7-9 to TRBJ1-6, with D perhaps matching TRBD1 (5 bases). CDR3 length: 16 amino acids. Germline CDR1 SEHNR, CDR2 FQNEAQ (reference sequence). Trimming stripped 1 base from V and 6 bases from J, with 13 bases between. The CDR3 DNA reads as TGTGCCAGCAGCTTAGGGCCGCGCGGGGGTAATTCACCCCTCCACTTT. Translating gives CASSLGPRGGNSPLHF.

This rearrangement joins TRBV5-8 to TRBJ1-6, with 8 bases fitting TRBD1. The CDR3 consists of 16 residues. J gave up 2 bases and V 4 bases, and 5 bases lay outside the gene matches. CDR1 and CDR2 from the germline V gene are SGHTS and YDEGEE. This CDR3 is CASSGRGPAYNSPLHF. The CDR3, as DNA: TGTGCCAGCAGCGGCAGGGGGCCCGCCTATAATTCACCCCTCCACTTT. The full variable domain, rest sourced from reference TRBV5-8 and TRBJ1-6, is EAGVTQSPTHLIKTRGQQATLRCSPISGHTSVYWYQQALGLGLQFLLWYDEGEERNRGNFPPRFSGRQFPNYSSELNVNALELEDSALYLCASSGRGPAYNSPLHFGNGTRLTVT.

The rearrangement joins TRBV7-9 to TRBJ1-1, with 9 bases identical to TRBD1. The junction had 8 bases not matched to a gene; V was cut back by 4 bases and J by 2 bases. The CDR3 contains 16 residues. Germline V gene lookup returns CDR1 SEHNR and CDR2 FQNEAQ (reference sequence). This CDR3 reads CASSSLPGQGNTEAFF. The CDR3 region has the DNA TGTGCCAGCAGCTCATTACCGGGACAGGGAAACACTGAAGCTTTCTTT.

This clone was observed a handful of times. The sample contains more than one DNA sequence encoding this CDR3. The genes are TRBV7-9 and TRBJ1-1, with D perhaps TRBD1 (5 bases). Trimming left V 6 bases short and J 3 bases short, with 11 bases between. CDR3 length: 13 residues. Germline-derived CDR1 and CDR2 are SEHNR and FQNEAQ (reference sequence). CDR3 residues: CASSFGGDTEAFF. DNA for the CDR3: TGTGCCAGCAGTTTTGGGGGAGACACTGAAGCTTTCTTT.

Only one count was recorded for this clone. The chain recombines TRBV28 with TRBJ2-7, with 7 bases identical to TRBD2. Germline lookup yields CDR1 MDHEN and CDR2 SYDVKM. With V trimmed by 2 bases and J by 1 base, 5 bases remained unmatched. This CDR3 spans 15 amino acids. This CDR3 reads CASSLRLAVSYEQYF. As DNA, the CDR3 is TGTGCCAGCAGTTTACGGCTAGCGGTTTCCTACGAGCAGTACTTC.

The chain uses TRBV30 and TRBJ1-2, with D possibly TRBD1 on 6 matching bases. This CDR3 has 14 residues. V lost 5 bases to trimming and J lost 4 bases, with 17 bases between them. Looked up from germline, CDR1 is GTSNPN and CDR2 is SVGIG (reference sequence). The CDR3 reads CAWAKAGGGYGYTF. The DNA for the CDR3 is TGTGCCTGGGCTAAAGCGGGGGGCGGCTATGGCTACACCTTC.

The chain uses TRBV4-2 and TRBJ2-7, with D hard to call. CDR1 and CDR2 from the germline V gene are LGHNA and YNFKEQ. V lost 1 base to trimming and J lost 0 bases, with 10 bases between them. CDR3 length: 15 residues. The CDR3 sequence is CASSQATTNSYEQYF. CDR3 bases: TGTGCCAGCAGCCAAGCAACAACGAACTCCTACGAGCAGTACTTC.

The chain links TRBV7-7 to TRBJ1-1; TRBD1 matches at 9 bases. V dropped 5 bases and J dropped 3; count of bases not matched to a gene: 4. Germline values: CDR1 SSHAT, CDR2 FNYEAQ (reference sequence). This CDR3 spans 14 amino acids. The CDR3 sequence: CASSPQGADTEAFF. The CDR3 DNA reads TGTGCCAGCAGCCCACAGGGGGCGGACACTGAAGCTTTCTTT.

The genes are TRBV28 and TRBJ1-3, with a possible D match to TRBD1 (6 bases). The germline CDR1 and CDR2 sequences are MDHEN and SYDVKM. Trimming shortened V by 6 bases and J by 1 base, and 10 bases separated the two germline ends. The CDR3 spans 14 residues. For the CDR3, the DNA is TGTGCCAGCAGCCTCAGGGGTTCTGGAAACACCATATATTTT. It translates to CASSLRGSGNTIYF.

The chain recombines TRBV6-4 with TRBJ1-1, with a possible D match to TRBD1 (5 bases). Deletions cut 7 bases from V and 4 bases from J, with 16 bases between. The V gene's germline CDR1 is MRHNA and CDR2 SNTAGT. The length of the CDR3 is 14 residues. CDR3 in DNA: TGTGCCAGCAAATCAGGCACGGGGACCACTGAAGCTTTCTTT. Protein sequence: CASKSGTGTTEAFF.

The CDR3 protein is CSGKRDSQETQYF. Written as DNA, the CDR3 is TGCAGCGGGAAGAGGGACAGCCAAGAGACCCAGTACTTC. The chain links TRBV29-1 to TRBJ2-5; 7 bases are a match to TRBD1. CDR1 is SQVTM, CDR2 ANQGSEA, per germline. V lost 7 bases and J lost 1; bases outside the gene matches: 6. The CDR3 covers 13 residues.

The chain joins TRBV7-2 to TRBJ2-7; a weak D match, TRBD1 (6 bases). Germline V gene data show CDR1 as SGHTA and CDR2 as FQGNSA. The CDR3 sequence is 14 residues long. Trimming shortened V by 6 bases and J by 6 bases, and 18 bases separated the two germline ends. CDR3 protein: CASSPAQGRFEQYF. The CDR3 DNA reads as TGTGCCAGCAGTCCCGCACAGGGAAGGTTCGAGCAGTACTTC.

A single count supports this clone. The V gene is TRBV5-4, the J gene TRBJ1-2; 8 bases match TRBD1. CDR1 SGHNT and CDR2 YYREEE come from the germline V gene (reference sequence). With V trimmed by 4 bases and J by 3 bases, 5 bases remained unmatched. The CDR3 has 14 amino acids. This CDR3 is CASSTTGGYYGYTF. CDR3 sequence (DNA): TGTGCCAGCAGCACCACAGGGGGATACTATGGCTACACCTTC.